Included here is one T cell receptor beta chain sequence, with context. Its specificity is unknown. These data come from a study of post-analysis software for immune sequencing data. Study-wide results and limits: When patients were compared with controls, about 5 TRBV segments were more frequent, TRBV5-6, TRBV5-1 and TRBV20-1 among them.

Built from TCR beta cDNA, the libraries had unique molecular identifiers in them. TCRdb itself ran the PCR reads through MiXCR, one entry per CDR3 protein. This repertoire shows approximately 460,000 distinct CDR3 sequences, nearly 45% found once; its top ten account for 9.5% to 13%. The CDR3 contains 14 residues. V was clipped by 5 bases and J by 3 bases, with 13 bases between them. Germline CDR1 SGHTA, CDR2 FQGTGA. The chain couples TRBV7-3 to TRBJ1-2, with a tentative D call TRBD1 (6 bases). The source is a girl between 10 and 17 years old with multiple sclerosis. The source material was blood. As DNA, the CDR3 is TGTGCCAGCAGCGTGGGGGCTGAGGACTATGGCTACACCTTC. It yields the protein CASSVGAEDYGYTF.